This entry describes one T cell receptor beta chain. This entry comes from a study of blood T cell repertoires in COVID-19. Study-level information: Both acute and convalescent COVID-19 samples were obtained from the United States, Italy and Spain. The analysed material was cDNA or gDNA that came from T cells, B-cell-depleted T cells, or PBMCs.

The CDR3 is 14 residues long. The germline V gene has CDR1 SGHRS and CDR2 YFSETQ. V was pared by 5 bases and J by 2 bases, with 13 bases between. Under the authors' procedure: From reference gene primer amplification, estimates of nucleated cell counts were derived. Sequencing was performed with immunoSEQ multiplex PCR; in TCRdb, only in-frame clones are kept and a portion is missing. The DNA was the basis for D and trimming; V, J and clone size are from that table. The sample contains 250,000 or so clones, 75% to 90% of which appear only once. This clonotype was obtained from a man in his thirties or forties with COVID-19, enrolled during active disease. This chain connects TRBV5-1 to TRBJ1-2, with D perhaps TRBD1 (6 bases). Sequences were obtained from peripheral blood. The DNA of the CDR3 is TGCGCCAGCAGTGGGGGGGCACACAACTATGGCTACACCTTC. This gives the protein CASSGGAHNYGYTF. The entire variable domain, with the rest obtained from reference TRBV5-1 and TRBJ1-2, is as follows: KAGVTQTPRYLIKTRGQQVTLSCSPISGHRSVSWYQQTPGQGLQFLFEYFSETQRNKGNFPGRFSGRQFSNSRSEMNVSTLELGDSALYLCASSGGAHNYGYTFGSGTRLTVV.